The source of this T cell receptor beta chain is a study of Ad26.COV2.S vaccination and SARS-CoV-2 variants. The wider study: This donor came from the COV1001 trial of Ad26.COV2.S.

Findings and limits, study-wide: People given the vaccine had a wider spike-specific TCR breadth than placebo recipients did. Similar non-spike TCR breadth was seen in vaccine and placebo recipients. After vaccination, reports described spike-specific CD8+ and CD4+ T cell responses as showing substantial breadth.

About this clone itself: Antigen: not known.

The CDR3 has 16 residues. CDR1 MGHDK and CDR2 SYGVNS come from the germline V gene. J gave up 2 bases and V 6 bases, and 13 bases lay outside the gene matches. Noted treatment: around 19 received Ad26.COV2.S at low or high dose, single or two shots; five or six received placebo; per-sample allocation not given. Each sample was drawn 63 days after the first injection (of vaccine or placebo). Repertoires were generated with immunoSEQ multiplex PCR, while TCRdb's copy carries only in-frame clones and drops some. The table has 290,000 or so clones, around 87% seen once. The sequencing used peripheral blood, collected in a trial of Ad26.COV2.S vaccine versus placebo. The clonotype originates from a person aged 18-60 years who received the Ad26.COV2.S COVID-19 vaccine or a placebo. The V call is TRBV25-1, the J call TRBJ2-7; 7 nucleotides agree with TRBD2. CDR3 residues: CASSPTLLAKPYEQYF. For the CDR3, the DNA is TGTGCCAGCAGCCCAACCCTACTAGCGAAACCCTACGAGCAGTACTTC.